The 16 T cell receptor beta chains below all came from one sample that was sequenced in a study of identical twins. TCRdb passed the 5' RACE reads through MiXCR, listing each CDR3 protein once. The sample holds 230,000 or so distinct CDR3 sequences, approximately 8.3% seen once. These data also featured in a second study, about yellow fever vaccine responses in identical twins.

Sequencing used CD8+ T cells sorted from blood. All receptors come from a woman under 30 in good health.

This clonotype was observed at least ten times. The chain is built from TRBV7-6 and TRBJ2-5; TRBD2 aligns across 7 bases. The CDR3 sequence is 17 residues long. Germline CDR1 SGHVS, CDR2 FNYEAQ. V was pared by 3 bases and J by 5 bases, with 15 bases of the junction left unmatched. The CDR3 DNA sequence: TGTGCCAGCAGCTTTGTGGATTTTGGCGGGAGTAACGAGACCCAGTACTTC. It specifies CASSFVDFGGSNETQYF.

This clonotype was seen more than once but under ten times. The chain joins TRBV4-1 to TRBJ2-1; TRBD1 might be the D (5 bases). V dropped 0 bases and J dropped 9 bases, with 9 bases sitting between them. This CDR3 is 13 amino acids long. The germline V gene encodes CDR1 MGHRA and CDR2 YSYEKL. The CDR3 is CASSQDGAGEQFF. The CDR3 region has the DNA TGCGCCAGCAGCCAAGATGGGGCCGGTGAGCAGTTCTTC.

This clonotype showed up many times. This chain connects TRBV6-2 or TRBV6-3 to TRBJ2-3, with TRBD2 identical over 7 bases. CDR1 MNHEY and CDR2 SVGEGT come from the germline V gene. The length of the CDR3 is 17 residues. The J segment lost 0 bases and the V segment lost 2 bases, leaving 8 bases of the junction unmatched. The CDR3 DNA reads as TGTGCCAGCAGTTACCTGCGGCGGGAGACCAGCACAGATACGCAGTATTTT. This translates into CASSYLRRETSTDTQYF.

The chain links TRBV28 to TRBJ1-5; 7 nucleotides match TRBD1. Trimming removed 10 bases from V and 4 bases from J; junction bases left unmatched: 13. Germline CDR1 reads MDHEN; CDR2 reads SYDVKM. The CDR3 runs to 15 residues. The CDR3 bases are TGTGCCACCCTAATAAGGGGGCTACTAAATCAGCCCCAGCATTTT. This translates into CATLIRGLLNQPQHF.

The chain links TRBV5-1 to TRBJ2-3; 7 bases match TRBD2. After removal of 4 bases from V and 0 bases from J, the junction contained 8 bases not matched to a gene. The CDR3 runs to 16 residues. Germline V gene lookup returns CDR1 SGHRS and CDR2 YFSETQ. The DNA for the CDR3 is TGCGCCAGCAGCGCCTGGGGAGGGTCTAGCACAGATACGCAGTATTTT. Its translation is CASSAWGGSSTDTQYF.

This clonotype was found many times. The rearrangement links TRBV15 to TRBJ2-1; TRBD2 matches at 8 bases. V was pared by 8 bases and J by 11 bases, with 11 bases of the junction left unmatched. CDR1 is LNHNV, CDR2 YYDKDF, per germline (reference sequence). There are 13 residues in the CDR3. The DNA for the CDR3 is TGTGCCACCCGGGCGGGGGGCTTCGTTCAGCAGTTCTTC. This translates into CATRAGGFVQQFF.

The rearrangement joins TRBV4-3 to TRBJ2-1, with TRBD2 identical over 7 bases. This CDR3 comprises 16 residues. With 1 base clipped from V and 0 bases from J, the junction kept 3 bases outside the gene matches. Germline V gene lookup returns CDR1 LGHNA and CDR2 YSLEER. The CDR3 DNA reads as TGCGCCAGCAGCCAAGGGCGGGACTACTCCTACAATGAGCAGTTCTTC. It yields the protein CASSQGRDYSYNEQFF.

The sample holds a few counts of this clonotype. V is TRBV6-2 or TRBV6-3 and J is TRBJ1-2; no definite D call. This CDR3 region has 12 residues. The germline V gene encodes CDR1 MNHEY and CDR2 SVGEGT. Trimming removed 5 bases from V and 3 bases from J, with 7 bases in between. This CDR3 reads CASSPDYYGYTF. CDR3 DNA sequence: TGTGCCAGCAGTCCGGATTACTATGGCTACACCTTC.

This clonotype was observed at least ten times. The chain links TRBV29-1 to TRBJ2-5, with 7 nucleotides matching TRBD1. The trim removed 6 bases at V and 2 bases at J, leaving 3 bases unmatched. Germline-derived CDR1 and CDR2 are SQVTM and ANQGSEA. CDR3 length equals 12 residues. The CDR3 protein is CSVRTGQETQYF. CDR3 DNA: TGCAGCGTCAGGACAGGACAAGAGACCCAGTACTTC.

There are many counts of this clonotype. The rearrangement uses TRBV11-3 and TRBJ2-2; D remains ambiguous. The CDR3 loop spans 14 amino acids. Germline V gene lookup returns CDR1 SGHNT and CDR2 YENEEA. V dropped 2 bases and J dropped 1 base, with 5 bases sitting between them. CDR3 sequence (DNA): TGTGCCAGCAGCTTAAACGGGAACACCGGGGAGCTGTTTTTT. This sequence encodes CASSLNGNTGELFF.

This clonotype has only a few counts. The chain joins TRBV2 to TRBJ1-1; 10 positions agree with TRBD1. From germline, CDR1 is SNHLY and CDR2 FYNNEI. With V trimmed by 4 bases and J by 0 bases, 5 bases remained unmatched. CDR3 length: 16 residues. The DNA of the CDR3 is TGTGCCAGCAGTGTCGGGACAGGGGCTATGAACACTGAAGCTTTCTTT. This gives the protein CASSVGTGAMNTEAFF.

V gene TRBV27 combines with J gene TRBJ1-2; possibly TRBD1 for D (6 bases). The CDR3 is 12 residues long. V was clipped by 8 bases and J by 2 bases, with 9 bases between them. The germline V gene has CDR1 MNHEY and CDR2 SMNVEV (reference sequence). The CDR3 nucleotides are TGTGCCAGCCGGCAGGGGAACTATGGCTACACCTTC. It codes for CASRQGNYGYTF.

Many counts were recorded for this clonotype. The chain has TRBV4-3 and TRBJ2-7; TRBD2 matches at 11 bases. This CDR3 has 15 residues. Germline assignment: CDR1 LGHNA and CDR2 YSLEER. V dropped 5 bases and J dropped 0; count of bases not matched to a gene: 3. In DNA, the CDR3 is TGCGCCAGCAGCGTTGGGACTAGCGGCTCCTACGAGCAGTACTTC. Translation: CASSVGTSGSYEQYF.

V is TRBV5-5 and J is TRBJ2-7, with a weak D call TRBD2 (5 bases). The CDR3 contains 13 residues. Germline values: CDR1 SGHKS, CDR2 YYEKEE (reference sequence). The V end lost 2 bases, the J end lost 5 bases, and 11 bases lay between the germline ends. The DNA of the CDR3 is TGTGCCAGCAGCTTTGGGAGTTCCGACGAGCAGTACTTC. This encodes CASSFGSSDEQYF.

In its sample, this clonotype was seen many times. The rearrangement joins TRBV11-2 to TRBJ2-1, with 10 bases aligning to TRBD1. Trimming took 2 bases from V and 8 from J; bases not matched to a gene: 6. The CDR3 length is 15 residues. Germline values: CDR1 SGHAT, CDR2 FQNNGV. The CDR3 DNA reads as TGTGCCAGCAGCTTAAGGACAGGGGGAAGGGATGAGCAGTTCTTC. It encodes CASSLRTGGRDEQFF.

This chain connects TRBV9 to TRBJ1-1; 9 bases line up with TRBD1. The trim removed 4 bases at V and 7 bases at J, leaving 5 bases unmatched. The CDR3 loop spans 13 amino acids. CDR1 SGDLS and CDR2 YYNGEE come from the germline V gene. DNA for the CDR3: TGTGCCAGCAGCACCCTGGGACAGGGTGAAGCTTTCTTT. Its protein product is CASSTLGQGEAFF. The variable domain in full, with the rest retrieved from reference TRBV9 and TRBJ1-1, is DSGVTQTPKHLITATGQRVTLRCSPRSGDLSVYWYQQSLDQGLQFLIQYYNGEERAKGNILERFSAQQFPDLHSELNLSSLELGDSALYFCASSTLGQGEAFFGQGTRLTVV.